This TCR beta chain was sequenced during a study of cytomegalovirus exposure and HLA in healthy donors. Study observations and caveats: One variant, a missense change in DCLRE1C, was linked in a later analysis to TCR beta V- and J-gene trimming.

This CDR3 spans 16 amino acids. The germline V gene has CDR1 SGHKS and CDR2 YYEKEE (reference sequence). The V and J ends lost 0 bases and 1 base respectively, with 12 bases between them. Notes on this clone: What it binds is unknown. The same CDR3 arises from other DNA sequences in this sample as well.

Vbeta (60) and Jbeta (13) primers were used in the PCR. Assay used: immunoSEQ multiplex PCR; TCRdb lists only in-frame clones, some missing. The table lists 200,000 to 250,000 clones, roughly 75% of them singletons, with 1.8% in the top ten. The clonotype was recovered from a woman in her thirties in good health and CMV-seronegative. The chain uses TRBV5-5 and TRBJ2-3; D may be TRBD2 (6 bases). The sequencing input was PBMCs. The CDR3 loop reads CASSLAASARTDTQYF. CDR3 DNA sequence: TGTGCCAGCAGCTTGGCGGCTAGCGCTCGCACAGATACGCAGTATTTT. Drawing the rest from reference TRBV5-5 and TRBJ2-3, the complete variable domain is DAGVTQSPTHLIKTRGQQVTLRCSPISGHKSVSWYQQVLGQGPQFIFQYYEKEERGRGNFPDRFSARQFPNYSSELNVNALLLGDSALYLCASSLAASARTDTQYFGPGTRLTVL.